This T cell receptor (beta chain) came from a study of cytotoxic CD8 clonotypes in ibrutinib-treated CLL. Across the study: Recorded responses included about 25 partial and 2 complete; following median 68 months, approximately 14 stayed remitted and around twelve progressed.

The ends were cut back, 4 bases at V and 1 base at J, with 14 bases in the middle. The CDR3 length is 16 residues. The germline CDR1 and CDR2 sequences are MNHEY and SVGAGI. Study-wide results and limits: Age-matched healthy donor levels were exceeded by baseline clonality, which tracked circulating CD8+ T-cell counts. Collection times varied between progressing and sustained-remission patients.

On this clone itself: As yet, its antigen is unknown.

Sequencing was designed to attain a depth spanning 1 in 200,000 to 1 in 1 million T cells. The method was immunoSEQ multiplex PCR; TCRdb's version includes in-frame clones alone and lacks a portion of them. The repertoire holds roughly 170,000 clones, 70% to 85% seen once, with about 4.3% in the top ten. The receptor's source is a human donor with chronic lymphocytic leukemia. The J gene is TRBJ1-5, the V gene TRBV6-5; D not certain. The sample in question was PBMCs, obtained after 24 months of ibrutinib treatment. The CDR3 reads CASSSSTPMSNQPQHF. CDR3 in DNA: TGTGCCAGCAGTTCCTCGACACCAATGAGCAATCAGCCCCAGCATTTT.